These T cell receptor beta chains were read from a single sample in a study of T cells after posttransplantation cyclophosphamide. Here immunoSEQ multiplex PCR was the method, and the copy in TCRdb shows in-frame clones only, minus some. Sampling found about 22,000 clones, none seen once. Sequencing used PBMCs. The origin of the receptors is a woman aged 45-65 years in good health, CMV-negative, and a related stem cell transplant donor. Both conserved end residues are part of each CDR3. Each record gives: V gene, D gene, clone size, J gene, CDR3 protein, CDR3 DNA. D genes are given only for firm matches. For some rows the clone size is stated as once, few or many, or as a class when expanded; others skip it.

TRBV28,-,many,TRBJ2-7,CALGGDSYEQYF,TGTGCTCTAGGGGGAGACAGCTACGAGCAGTACTTC
TRBV7-3,-,many,TRBJ2-3,CASSPGGRGTDTQYF,TGTGCCAGCAGCCCCGGGGGTCGGGGCACAGATACGCAGTATTTT
TRBV5-1,TRBD1,many,TRBJ2-5,CASSIRQGVETQYF,TGCGCCAGCAGCATCCGACAGGGGGTAGAGACCCAGTACTTC
TRBV27,TRBD2,many,TRBJ2-1,CASSSSPGLAGIKEQFF,TGTGCCAGCAGTTCCTCACCGGGACTAGCGGGAATTAAGGAGCAGTTCTTC
TRBV2,TRBD2,many,TRBJ2-3,CASTLLAANTDTQYF,TGTGCCAGCACCCTACTAGCGGCAAACACAGATACGCAGTATTTT
TRBV18,TRBD1,many,TRBJ1-1,CASSLAGGKGTEAFF,TGTGCCAGCTCCCTCGCAGGGGGGAAGGGCACTGAAGCTTTCTTT
TRBV7-6,-,-,TRBJ2-2,CASSLASAPTGELFF,TGTGCCAGCAGCTTAGCGAGCGCTCCCACCGGGGAGCTGTTTTTT
TRBV6-5,-,many,TRBJ1-1,CASTQGPEAFF,TGTGCCAGCACCCAGGGGCCTGAAGCTTTCTTT
TRBV7-2,TRBD1,many,TRBJ1-2,CASSPRGTGRGVGYGYTF,TGTGCCAGCAGCCCCCGAGGGACAGGGCGAGGGGTCGGCTATGGCTACACCTTC
TRBV28,-,many,TRBJ2-5,CASSFSPVKETQYF,TGTGCCAGCAGTTTCTCGCCAGTAAAAGAGACCCAGTACTTC
TRBV7-2,TRBD1,-,TRBJ1-2,CASSLVPTGGFNYGYTF,TGTGCCAGCAGCTTAGTACCGACAGGGGGATTTAACTATGGCTACACCTTC
TRBV7-2,TRBD1,many,TRBJ1-1,CASRPYRGPDTEAFF,TGTGCCAGCAGACCCTACAGGGGACCAGACACTGAAGCTTTCTTT
TRBV13,TRBD1,many,TRBJ2-7,CASARTGGSYEQYF,TGTGCCAGCGCAAGGACAGGGGGCAGTTACGAGCAGTACTTC
TRBV5-4,TRBD2,many,TRBJ2-5,CASSLLRREGLETQYF,TGTGCCAGCAGCTTGTTACGCCGGGAGGGCCTAGAGACCCAGTACTTC
TRBV7-9,-,many,TRBJ1-5,CASSWSDTNQPQHF,TGTGCCAGCAGCTGGTCCGACACAAATCAGCCCCAGCATTTT
TRBV19,-,many,TRBJ1-2,CASSIAGGEVYGYTF,TGTGCCAGTAGTATTGCCGGGGGGGAGGTCTATGGCTACACCTTC
TRBV2,-,many,TRBJ1-1,CASSEALQANGEAFF,TGTGCCAGCAGTGAAGCGCTTCAGGCAAATGGTGAAGCTTTCTTT
TRBV7-8,-,many,TRBJ1-6,CASSLGVTGGSPLHF,TGTGCCAGCAGCTTAGGGGTGACAGGCGGATCACCCCTCCACTTT
TRBV5-4,-,many,TRBJ1-1,CASSLANARQLNTEAFF,TGTGCCAGCAGCTTGGCCAACGCAAGACAGCTGAACACTGAAGCTTTCTTT
TRBV5-4,-,many,TRBJ1-1,CASSLTGLGAFF,TGTGCCAGCAGCTTGACAGGCTTGGGGGCTTTCTTT
TRBV19,TRBD1,many,TRBJ2-7,CASSQKGQGGYEQYF,TGTGCCAGTAGTCAAAAGGGACAGGGCGGGTACGAGCAGTACTTC
TRBV18,TRBD2,many,TRBJ2-1,CASSLAGEQFF,TGTGCCAGCTCACTAGCGGGGGAGCAGTTCTTC
TRBV9,TRBD2,many,TRBJ2-7,CASSRSGGASGNEQYF,TGTGCCAGCAGCCGTAGCGGGGGGGCGAGCGGGAACGAGCAGTACTTC
TRBV28,TRBD2,many,TRBJ2-7,CASSSSVAGGWYEQYF,TGTGCCAGCAGTTCCTCCGTAGCGGGAGGGTGGTACGAGCAGTACTTC
TRBV7-3,TRBD2,many,TRBJ2-2,CASSWSGAGGTGELFF,TGTGCCAGCAGCTGGAGCGGGGCTGGAGGCACCGGGGAGCTGTTTTTT
TRBV10-3,TRBD1,many,TRBJ2-7,CASSWDSAYEQYF,TGTGCGTCGTCGTGGGACAGTGCCTACGAGCAGTACTTC
TRBV5-4,TRBD1,many,TRBJ1-4,CASSSHRDRGGNEKLFF,TGTGCCAGCAGTTCCCACCGGGACAGGGGAGGCAATGAAAAACTGTTTTTT
TRBV6-1,-,many,TRBJ1-2,CASSEAGASYGYTF,TGTGCCAGCAGTGAAGCAGGGGCAAGCTATGGCTACACCTTC
TRBV4-1,-,few,TRBJ2-3,CASSYGGGNTDTQYF,TGCGCCAGCAGCTACGGGGGAGGTAACACAGATACGCAGTATTTT
TRBV7-9,-,many,TRBJ2-7,CASSPQFVPYEQYF,TGTGCCAGCAGCCCTCAGTTTGTTCCCTACGAGCAGTACTTC
TRBV5-1,TRBD1,many,TRBJ2-5,CASSFRQGAGETQYF,TGCGCCAGCAGCTTCAGACAGGGGGCAGGGGAGACCCAGTACTTC
TRBV2,-,many,TRBJ2-7,CASQGSYSSYEQYF,TGTGCCAGCCAGGGGTCATATAGCTCCTACGAGCAGTACTTC
TRBV10-3,-,many,TRBJ1-3,CATEFSRAISGNTIYF,TGTGCCACCGAATTCTCCAGGGCAATCTCTGGAAACACCATATATTTT
TRBV29-1,TRBD1,many,TRBJ2-7,CSVEDRGDRVHEQYF,TGCAGCGTTGAAGATCGGGGGGACAGGGTCCACGAGCAGTACTTC
TRBV4-1,TRBD1,many,TRBJ1-2,CASSQLQGPNYGYTF,TGCGCCAGCAGCCAACTACAGGGGCCGAACTATGGCTACACCTTC
TRBV19,-,many,TRBJ2-1,CASSPWTSRGNNEQFF,TGTGCCAGTAGCCCCTGGACTAGCAGGGGGAACAATGAGCAGTTCTTC